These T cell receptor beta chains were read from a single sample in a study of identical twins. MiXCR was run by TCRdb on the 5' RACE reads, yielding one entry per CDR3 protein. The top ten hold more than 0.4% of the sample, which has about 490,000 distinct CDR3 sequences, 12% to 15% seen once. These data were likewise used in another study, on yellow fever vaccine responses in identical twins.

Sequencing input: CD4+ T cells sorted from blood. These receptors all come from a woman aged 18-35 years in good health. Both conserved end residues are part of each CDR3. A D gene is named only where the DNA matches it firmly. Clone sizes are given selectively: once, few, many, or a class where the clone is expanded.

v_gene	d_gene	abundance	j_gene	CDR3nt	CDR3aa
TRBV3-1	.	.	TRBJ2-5	TGTGCCAGCAGGCCCGCCGGGACCCCGGCGGGGACCCAGTACTTC	CASRPAGTPAGTQYF
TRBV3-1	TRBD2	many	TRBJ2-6	TGTGCCAGCACCCTAAGCGGGGTCACTGGGGCCAACGTCCTGACTTTC	CASTLSGVTGANVLTF
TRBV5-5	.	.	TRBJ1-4	TGTGCCAGCAGCTTCGGGGGAACTACGGCTAATGAAAAACTGTTTTTT	CASSFGGTTANEKLFF
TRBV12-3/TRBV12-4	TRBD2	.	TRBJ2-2	TGTGCCAGCAGCTTGCGGGGGACCGACACCGGGGAGCTGTTTTTT	CASSLRGTDTGELFF
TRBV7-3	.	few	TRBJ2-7	TGTGCCAGCAGCTTGCGGTTAACCGACGAGCAGTACTTC	CASSLRLTDEQYF
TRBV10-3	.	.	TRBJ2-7	TGTGCCATCAGTGCATATAACAGCGGACTATCCTACGAGCAGTACTTC	CAISAYNSGLSYEQYF
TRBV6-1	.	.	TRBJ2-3	TGTGCCAGCATCCACGGGCCAGGGGCAGATACGCAGTATTTT	CASIHGPGADTQYF
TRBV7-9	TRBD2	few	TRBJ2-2	TGTGCCAGCAGCTTAGAGCGCGGGGGTAACACCGGGGAGCTGTTTTTT	CASSLERGGNTGELFF
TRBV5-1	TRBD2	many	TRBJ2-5	TGCGCCAGCAGCTTCTCTAGCGGGTTGGAGACCCAGTACTTC	CASSFSSGLETQYF
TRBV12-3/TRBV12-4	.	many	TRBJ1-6	TGTGCCAGCAGCCGGGACACTTTAGGTTCACCCCTCCACTTT	CASSRDTLGSPLHF
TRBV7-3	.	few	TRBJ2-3	TGTGCCAGCAGCCCGAGGCAATTAGATACGCAGTATTTT	CASSPRQLDTQYF
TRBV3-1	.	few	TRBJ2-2	TGTGCCAGCAGCCAAGTGGACAAGAACACCGGGGAGCTGTTTTTT	CASSQVDKNTGELFF
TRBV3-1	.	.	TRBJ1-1	TGTGCCAGCAGCCAAAAGGCCAGGGGCACTGAAGCTTTCTTT	CASSQKARGTEAFF
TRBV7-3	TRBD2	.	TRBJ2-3	TGTGCCAGCAGCTTAACGGGGCTAGCGGGACCCACAGATACGCAGTATTTT	CASSLTGLAGPTDTQYF
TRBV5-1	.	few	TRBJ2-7	TGCGCCAGCAGCTTGGAAGGGAGAAGAGACGAGCAGTACTTC	CASSLEGRRDEQYF
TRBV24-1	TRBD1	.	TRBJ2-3	TGTGCCACCAGTGATCGAAGACCGGGACAGGTGGATACGCAGTATTTT	CATSDRRPGQVDTQYF
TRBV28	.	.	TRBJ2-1	TGTGCCAGCAGTTTATCCGGCAGGGTATCCTACAATGAGCAGTTCTTC	CASSLSGRVSYNEQFF
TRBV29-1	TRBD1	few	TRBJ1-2	TGCAGCGTACCCGGGACAGGGGGGTATGGCTACACCTTC	CSVPGTGGYGYTF
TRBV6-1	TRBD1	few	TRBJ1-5	TGTGCCAGCAGTCAAGACAGGGGGCGAAATCAGCCCCAGCATTTT	CASSQDRGRNQPQHF
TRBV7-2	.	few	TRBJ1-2	TGTGCCAGCAGCTCGCCGACAGGCCATAGCTATGGCTACACCTTC	CASSSPTGHSYGYTF
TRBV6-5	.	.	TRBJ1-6	TGTGCCAGCAGTTACCTTGGGTACGAAAATTCACCCCTCCACTTT	CASSYLGYENSPLHF
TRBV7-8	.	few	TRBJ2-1	TGTGCCAGCAGCCCCGAACGGGACTTTCGTGGAAATGAGCAGTTCTTC	CASSPERDFRGNEQFF
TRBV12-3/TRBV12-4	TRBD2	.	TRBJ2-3	TGTGCCAGCAGAAGTAGCGGGGCCTTGGCAGATACGCAGTATTTT	CASRSSGALADTQYF
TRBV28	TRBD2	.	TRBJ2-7	TGTGCCAGCAGTTCCTACCGCGACCGACTAGCGGGAGGGTCGCACGAGCAGTACTTC	CASSSYRDRLAGGSHEQYF
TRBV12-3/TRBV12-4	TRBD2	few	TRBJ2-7	TGTGCCAGCAGTTATTCGCCTAGCGGATACGAGCAGTACTTC	CASSYSPSGYEQYF
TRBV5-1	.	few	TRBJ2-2	TGCGCCAGCAGCTTGTCTTCCGGGGGGCACAACACCGGGGAGCTGTTTTTT	CASSLSSGGHNTGELFF
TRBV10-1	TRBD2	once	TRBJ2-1	TGCGCCAGCAGCCCCGGGACTAGCGGGGGCCGAGGTAATGAGCAGTTCTTC	CASSPGTSGGRGNEQFF
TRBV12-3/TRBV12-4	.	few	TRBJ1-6	TGTGCCAGCAGTCTCGGACTGACTAATTCACCCCTCCACTTT	CASSLGLTNSPLHF
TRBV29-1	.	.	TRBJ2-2	TGCAGCGTTGGGCAGACCCCCGGGGAGCTGTTTTTT	CSVGQTPGELFF
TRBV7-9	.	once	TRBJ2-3	TGTGCCAGCAGGCCAAACCGGAGACAGGATACGCAGTATTTT	CASRPNRRQDTQYF
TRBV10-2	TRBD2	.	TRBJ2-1	TGCGCCAGCAGTGAGTTGGCGGGAGCGGGCTACAATGAGCAGTTCTTC	CASSELAGAGYNEQFF
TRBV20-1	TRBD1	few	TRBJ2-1	TGCAGTGTGGGACAGGGGGCTCCTTCAGCCTACAATGAGCAGTTCTTC	CSVGQGAPSAYNEQFF
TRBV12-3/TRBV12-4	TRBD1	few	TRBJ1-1	TGTGCCAGCAGACCAACCCCCGGGACAGGTTCCACTGAAGCTTTCTTT	CASRPTPGTGSTEAFF
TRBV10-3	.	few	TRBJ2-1	TGTGCCATCAGTGAAGGACTTCTTCCTGGGTTCTTC	CAISEGLLPGFF
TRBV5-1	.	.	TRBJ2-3	TGCGCCAGCAGCTTGCCTCGGACTAGCACAGATACGCAGTATTTT	CASSLPRTSTDTQYF
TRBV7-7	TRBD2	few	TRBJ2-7	TGTGCCAGCAGCTGCGCCACCGGGAACAGGGAGCGGGAGGGCTTCTACGAGCAGTACTTC	CASSCATGNREREGFYEQYF
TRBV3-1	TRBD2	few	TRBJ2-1	TGTGCCAGCAGAAAGACTAGCGGGGGTAACAATGAGCAGTTCTTC	CASRKTSGGNNEQFF
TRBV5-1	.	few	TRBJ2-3	TGCGCCAGCAGCTTGGTTGGGGGTCCACGTTCGGATACGCAGTATTTT	CASSLVGGPRSDTQYF
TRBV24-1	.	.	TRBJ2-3	TGTGCCACCAGTGACGATGTTGGGAATACGCAGTATTTT	CATSDDVGNTQYF
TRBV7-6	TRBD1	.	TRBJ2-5	TGTGCCAGCAGCTCCCGATACAGGGGAGAGACCCAGTACTTC	CASSSRYRGETQYF
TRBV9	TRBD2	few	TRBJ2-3	TGTGCCAGCAGCGTAGCCGGGACTAGCGAGATCACAGATACGCAGTATTTT	CASSVAGTSEITDTQYF
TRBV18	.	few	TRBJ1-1	TGTGCCAGCTCACCACCTACTGTCTTGAACACTGAAGCTTTCTTT	CASSPPTVLNTEAFF
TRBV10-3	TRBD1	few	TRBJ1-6	TGTGCCATCAGCCCCTCGACCGGGACAGGGGTTTCACCCCTCCACTTT	CAISPSTGTGVSPLHF
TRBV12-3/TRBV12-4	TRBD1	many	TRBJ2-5	TGTGCCAGCACAAGCGGGACAGGGCCTGGGGAGACCCAGTACTTC	CASTSGTGPGETQYF
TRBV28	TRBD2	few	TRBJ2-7	TGTGCCAGCAGTGAACTAGCGGGTATGAACGAGCAGTACTTC	CASSELAGMNEQYF
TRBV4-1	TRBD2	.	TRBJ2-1	TGCGCCAGCAGCAGGGAGGGGCCCAGCGGGGCTAGCGGAAACAATGAGCAGTTCTTC	CASSREGPSGASGNNEQFF
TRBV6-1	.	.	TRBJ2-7	TGTGCCAGCAGTGAAGTTGGGTCGGGGGAGCAGTACTTC	CASSEVGSGEQYF
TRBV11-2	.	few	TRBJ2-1	TGTGCCAGCAGCTTTCAGTCTAGCTCCTACAATGAGCAGTTCTTC	CASSFQSSSYNEQFF
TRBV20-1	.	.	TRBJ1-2	TGCAGTGCTAGAGATCTCACAGTTTCTAACTATGGCTACACCTTC	CSARDLTVSNYGYTF
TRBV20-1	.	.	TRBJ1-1	TGCAGTGCTAGGTTGCAGGGTCCTGCGACTGAAGCTTTCTTT	CSARLQGPATEAFF
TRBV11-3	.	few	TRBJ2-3	TGTGCCAGCGGAAGGGGGGATACGCAGTATTTT	CASGRGDTQYF
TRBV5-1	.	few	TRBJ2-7	TGCGCCAGCAGCTTGGGAGGAGGGAACCACGAGCAGTACTTC	CASSLGGGNHEQYF
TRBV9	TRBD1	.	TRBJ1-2	TGTGCCAGCAGCGTGGGGGACAGGGGAAGCTATGGCTACACCTTC	CASSVGDRGSYGYTF